This T cell receptor (beta chain) was profiled in a study of early T cells in non-severe SARS-CoV-2 infection. The V and J ends lost 4 bases and 1 base, in that order; junction bases with no gene match: 3. The germline V gene encodes CDR1 LGHDT and CDR2 YNNKEL (reference sequence). The CDR3 length is 14 residues. Using its own MiXCR run on the 5' RACE reads, TCRdb lists one record per CDR3 protein. The table shows about 26,000 distinct CDR3 sequences, with roughly 4% occurring only once. This clonotype was recorded at least ten times. The chain is built from TRBV3-1 and TRBJ1-2, with 7 bases that match TRBD1. The sequence derives from an adult who was a healthcare worker with PCR-confirmed SARS-CoV-2 infection or an uninfected control (not recorded which). Sequenced input: whole blood. The CDR3 loop reads CASSRQGLNYGYTF. In DNA form, the CDR3 reads TGTGCCAGCAGCCGACAGGGTCTTAACTATGGCTACACCTTC. Complete variable domain (other parts from reference TRBV3-1 and TRBJ1-2): DTAVSQTPKYLVTQMGNDKSIKCEQNLGHDTMYWYKQDSKKFLKIMFSYNNKELIINETVPNRFSPKSPDKAHLNLHINSLELGDSAVYFCASSRQGLNYGYTFGSGTRLTVV.